The subject of this entry is one TCR beta chain. Libraries were prepared by immunoSEQ multiplex PCR; TCRdb keeps only in-frame clonotypes and omits some of them. The sample has 250,000 to 300,000 clones, around 88% seen once; the top ten hold approximately 5.3%. The CDR3 is 14 amino acids. CDR1 is MDHEN, CDR2 SYDVKM, per germline. V gave up 5 bases and J gave up 5 bases; unmatched junction bases: 9. The entry originates in a study of blood T cell repertoires in COVID-19. The overall study: The United States, Italy and Spain were the sources of the acute and convalescent COVID-19 samples.

Sequenced sample: peripheral blood. The V gene is TRBV28, the J gene TRBJ2-7, with 7 positions matching TRBD1. This sequence originates from a man at least 80 years old with acute or convalescent COVID-19. This chain's CDR3 is CASSRSGGINEQYF. In nucleotides, the CDR3 is TGTGCCAGCAGTAGGTCAGGGGGAATAAACGAGCAGTACTTC.